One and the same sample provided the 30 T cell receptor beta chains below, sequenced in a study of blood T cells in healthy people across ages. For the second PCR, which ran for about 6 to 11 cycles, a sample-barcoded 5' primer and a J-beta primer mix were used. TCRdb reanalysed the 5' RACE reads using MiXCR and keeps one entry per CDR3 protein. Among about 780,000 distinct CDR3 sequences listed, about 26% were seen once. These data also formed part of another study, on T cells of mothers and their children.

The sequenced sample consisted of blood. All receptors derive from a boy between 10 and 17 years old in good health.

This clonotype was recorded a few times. The CDR3 nucleotides are TGCGCCAGCAGCCCTCTCAGAGGCAATGAGCAGTTCTTC. Translating gives CASSPLRGNEQFF. The V gene is TRBV5-1, the J gene TRBJ2-1, with D uncertain. Deletions cut 4 bases from V and 6 bases from J, with 11 bases between. CDR1 SGHRS and CDR2 YFSETQ come from the germline V gene. The CDR3 has 13 amino acids.

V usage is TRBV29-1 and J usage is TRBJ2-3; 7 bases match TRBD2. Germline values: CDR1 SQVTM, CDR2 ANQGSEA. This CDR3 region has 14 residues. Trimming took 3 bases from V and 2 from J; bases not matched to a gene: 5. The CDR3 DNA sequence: TGCAGCGTTGAGGGGACTACCTTCACAGATACGCAGTATTTT. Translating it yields CSVEGTTFTDTQYF.

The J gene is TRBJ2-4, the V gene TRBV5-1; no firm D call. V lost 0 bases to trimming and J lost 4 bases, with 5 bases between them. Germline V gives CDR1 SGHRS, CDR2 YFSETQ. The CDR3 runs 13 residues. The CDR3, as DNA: TGCGCCAGCAGCTTGGTAGAGAAAAACATTCAGTACTTC. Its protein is CASSLVEKNIQYF.

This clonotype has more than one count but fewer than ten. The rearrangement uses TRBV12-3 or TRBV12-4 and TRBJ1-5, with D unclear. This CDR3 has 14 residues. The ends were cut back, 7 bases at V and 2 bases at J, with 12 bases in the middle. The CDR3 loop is CASTGLGRNQPQHF. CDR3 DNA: TGTGCCAGCACCGGGCTGGGTCGCAATCAGCCCCAGCATTTT.

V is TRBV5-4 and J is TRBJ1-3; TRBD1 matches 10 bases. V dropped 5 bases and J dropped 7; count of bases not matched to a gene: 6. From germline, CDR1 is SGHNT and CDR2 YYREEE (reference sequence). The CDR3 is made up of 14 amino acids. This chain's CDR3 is CASRRMDRGNTIYF. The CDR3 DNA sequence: TGTGCCAGCAGAAGAATGGACAGGGGGAACACCATATATTTT.

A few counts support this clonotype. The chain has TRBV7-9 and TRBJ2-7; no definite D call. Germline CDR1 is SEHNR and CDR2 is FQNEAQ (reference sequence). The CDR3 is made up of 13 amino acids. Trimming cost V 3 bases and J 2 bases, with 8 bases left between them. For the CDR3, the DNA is TGTGCCAGCAGCTTCGCACCCACCTACGAGCAGTACTTC. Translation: CASSFAPTYEQYF.

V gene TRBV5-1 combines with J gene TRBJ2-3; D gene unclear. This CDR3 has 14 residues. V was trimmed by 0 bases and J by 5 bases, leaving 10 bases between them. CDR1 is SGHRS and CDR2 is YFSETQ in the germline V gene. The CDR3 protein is CASSLVPRRDTQYF. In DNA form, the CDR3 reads TGCGCCAGCAGCTTGGTTCCGCGGCGAGATACGCAGTATTTT.

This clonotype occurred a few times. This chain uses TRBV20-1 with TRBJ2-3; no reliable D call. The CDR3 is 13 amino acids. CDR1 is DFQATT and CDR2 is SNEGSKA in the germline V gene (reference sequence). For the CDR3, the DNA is TGCAGCGTCAGGAGATCTAGCACAGATACGCAGTATTTT. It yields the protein CSVRRSSTDTQYF.

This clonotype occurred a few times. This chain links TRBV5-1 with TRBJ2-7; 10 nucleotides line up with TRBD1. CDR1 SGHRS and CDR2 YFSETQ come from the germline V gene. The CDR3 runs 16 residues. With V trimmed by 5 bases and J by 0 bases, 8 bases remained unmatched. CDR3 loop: CASSSGDRGFSYEQYF. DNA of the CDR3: TGCGCCAGCAGTTCGGGGGACAGGGGATTCTCCTACGAGCAGTACTTC.

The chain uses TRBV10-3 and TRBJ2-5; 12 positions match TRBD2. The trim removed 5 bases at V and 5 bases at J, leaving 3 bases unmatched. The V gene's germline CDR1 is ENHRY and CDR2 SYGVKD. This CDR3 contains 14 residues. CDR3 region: CAISLAGGPETQYF. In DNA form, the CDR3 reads TGTGCCATCAGTCTAGCGGGGGGGCCTGAGACCCAGTACTTC.

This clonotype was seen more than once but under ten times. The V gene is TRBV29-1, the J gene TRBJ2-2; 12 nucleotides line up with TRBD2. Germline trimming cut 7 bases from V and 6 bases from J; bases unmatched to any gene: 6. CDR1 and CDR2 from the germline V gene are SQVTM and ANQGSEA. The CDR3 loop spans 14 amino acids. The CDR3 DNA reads TGCAGCGCCTCCAGGACTAGCGGGGCCGGGGAGCTGTTTTTT. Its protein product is CSASRTSGAGELFF.

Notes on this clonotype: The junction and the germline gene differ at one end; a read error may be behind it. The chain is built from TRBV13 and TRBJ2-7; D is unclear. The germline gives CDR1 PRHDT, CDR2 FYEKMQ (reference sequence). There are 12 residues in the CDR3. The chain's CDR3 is CASSSSSHEQYF. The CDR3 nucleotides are TGTGCCAGCAGTTCATCCTCCCACGAGCAGTACTTC.

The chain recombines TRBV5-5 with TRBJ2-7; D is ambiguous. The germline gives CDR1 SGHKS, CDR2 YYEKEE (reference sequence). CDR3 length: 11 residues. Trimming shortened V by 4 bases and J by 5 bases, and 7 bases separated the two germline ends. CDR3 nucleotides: TGTGCCAGCAGCATTAGCAACGAGCAGTACTTC. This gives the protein CASSISNEQYF.

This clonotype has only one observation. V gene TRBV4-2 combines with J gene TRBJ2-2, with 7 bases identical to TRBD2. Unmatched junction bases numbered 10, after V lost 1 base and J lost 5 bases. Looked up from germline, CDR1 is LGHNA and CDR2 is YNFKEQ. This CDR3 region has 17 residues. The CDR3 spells CASSQASGGSWTGELFF. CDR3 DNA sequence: TGTGCCAGCAGCCAAGCTTCGGGGGGTTCGTGGACCGGGGAGCTGTTTTTT.

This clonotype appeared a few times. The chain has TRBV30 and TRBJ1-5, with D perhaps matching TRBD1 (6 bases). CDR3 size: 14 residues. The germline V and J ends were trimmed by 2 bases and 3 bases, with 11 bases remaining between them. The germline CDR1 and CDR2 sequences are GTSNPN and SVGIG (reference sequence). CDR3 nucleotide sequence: TGTGCCTGGAGTAGAGGGGGGCCCAATCAGCCCCAGCATTTT. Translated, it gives CAWSRGGPNQPQHF. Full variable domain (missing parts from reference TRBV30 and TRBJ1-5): SQTIHQWPATLVQPVGSPLSLECTVEGTSNPNLYWYRQAAGRGLQLLFYSVGIGQISSEVPQNLSASRPQDRQFILSSKKLLLSDSGFYLCAWSRGGPNQPQHFGDGTRLSIL.

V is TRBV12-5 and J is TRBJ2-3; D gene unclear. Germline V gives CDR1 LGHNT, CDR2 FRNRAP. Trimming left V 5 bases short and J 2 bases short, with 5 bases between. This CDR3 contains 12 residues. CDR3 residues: CASGLNTDTQYF. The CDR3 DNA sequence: TGTGCTAGTGGTCTAAACACAGATACGCAGTATTTT.

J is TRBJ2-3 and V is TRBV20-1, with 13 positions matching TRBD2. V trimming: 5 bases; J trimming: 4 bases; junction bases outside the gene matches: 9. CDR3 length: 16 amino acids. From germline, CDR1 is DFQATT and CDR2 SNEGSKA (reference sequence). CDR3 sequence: CSAPRTSGSVSDTQYF. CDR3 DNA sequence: TGCAGTGCTCCCCGGACTAGCGGGAGTGTCTCAGATACGCAGTATTTT.

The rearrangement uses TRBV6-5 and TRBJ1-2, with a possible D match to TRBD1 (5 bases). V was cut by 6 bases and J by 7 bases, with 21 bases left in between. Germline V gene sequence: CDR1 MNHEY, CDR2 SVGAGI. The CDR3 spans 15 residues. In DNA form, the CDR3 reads TGTGCCAGCAGGGAGGGGACGTCGGATCTCCTTGGCTACACCTTC. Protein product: CASREGTSDLLGYTF.

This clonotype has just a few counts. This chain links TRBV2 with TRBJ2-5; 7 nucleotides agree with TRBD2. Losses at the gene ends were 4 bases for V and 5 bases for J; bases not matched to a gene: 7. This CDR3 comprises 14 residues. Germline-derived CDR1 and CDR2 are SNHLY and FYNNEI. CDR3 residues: CASSGGGLEETQYF. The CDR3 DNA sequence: TGTGCCAGCAGTGGCGGGGGTCTCGAGGAGACCCAGTACTTC.

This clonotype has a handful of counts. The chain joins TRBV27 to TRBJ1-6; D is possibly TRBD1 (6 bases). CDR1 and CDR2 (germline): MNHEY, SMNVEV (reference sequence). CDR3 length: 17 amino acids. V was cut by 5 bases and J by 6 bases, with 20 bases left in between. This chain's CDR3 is CASSGGGAKSPNSPLHF. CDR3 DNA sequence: TGTGCCAGCAGTGGAGGGGGGGCGAAGTCCCCTAATTCACCCCTCCACTTT.

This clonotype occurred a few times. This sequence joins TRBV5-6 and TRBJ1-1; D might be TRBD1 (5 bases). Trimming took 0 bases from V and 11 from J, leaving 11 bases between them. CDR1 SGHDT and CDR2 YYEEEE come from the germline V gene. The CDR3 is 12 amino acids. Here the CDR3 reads CASSLARVDAFF. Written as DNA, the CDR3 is TGTGCCAGCAGCTTGGCCAGGGTGGATGCTTTCTTT.

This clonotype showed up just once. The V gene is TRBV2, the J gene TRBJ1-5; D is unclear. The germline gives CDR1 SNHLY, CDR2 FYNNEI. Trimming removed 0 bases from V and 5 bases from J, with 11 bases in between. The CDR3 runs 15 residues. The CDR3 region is CASSEALGKDQPQHF. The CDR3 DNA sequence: TGTGCCAGCAGTGAAGCGCTTGGCAAGGATCAGCCCCAGCATTTT. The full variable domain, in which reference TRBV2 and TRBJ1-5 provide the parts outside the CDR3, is EPEVTQTPSHQVTQMGQEVILRCVPISNHLYFYWYRQILGQKVEFLVSFYNNEISEKSEIFDDQFSVERPDGSNFTLKIRSTKLEDSAMYFCASSEALGKDQPQHFGDGTRLSIL.

The CDR3 loop is CAISDGGRGNTGELFF. The CDR3 nucleotides are TGTGCCATCAGTGATGGAGGAAGGGGCAACACCGGGGAGCTGTTTTTT. The chain uses TRBV10-3 and TRBJ2-2; D is tentatively TRBD1 or TRBD2 (5 bases each). The V end was cut by 3 bases, the J end by 2 bases, with 13 bases between. Germline CDR1 and CDR2: ENHRY and SYGVKD. The CDR3 runs to 16 residues.

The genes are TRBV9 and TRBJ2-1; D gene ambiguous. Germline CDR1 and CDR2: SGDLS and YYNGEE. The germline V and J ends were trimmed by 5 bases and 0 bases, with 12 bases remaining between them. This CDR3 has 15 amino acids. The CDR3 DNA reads TGTGCCAGCAGTCAGAGGTCTAGCTCCTACAATGAGCAGTTCTTC. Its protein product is CASSQRSSSYNEQFF.

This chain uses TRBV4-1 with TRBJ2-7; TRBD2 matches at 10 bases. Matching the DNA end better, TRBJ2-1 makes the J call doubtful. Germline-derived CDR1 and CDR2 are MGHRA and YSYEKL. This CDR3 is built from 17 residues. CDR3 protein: CASSRLAGAPAYNEQFF. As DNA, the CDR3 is TGCGCCAGCAGCCGGCTAGCGGGGGCACCCGCTTACAATGAGCAGTTCTTC.

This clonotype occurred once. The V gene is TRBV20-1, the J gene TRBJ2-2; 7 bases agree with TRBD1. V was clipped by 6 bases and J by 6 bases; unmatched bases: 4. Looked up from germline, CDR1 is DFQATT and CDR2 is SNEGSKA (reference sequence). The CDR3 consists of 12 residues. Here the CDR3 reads CSARQGSGELFF. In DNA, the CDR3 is TGCAGTGCGAGACAGGGCTCCGGGGAGCTGTTTTTT.

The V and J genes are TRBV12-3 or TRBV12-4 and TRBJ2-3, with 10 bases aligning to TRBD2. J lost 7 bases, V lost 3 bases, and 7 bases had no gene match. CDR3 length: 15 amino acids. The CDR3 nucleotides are TGTGCCAGCAGTTTGTCTAGCGGGGGAGGGAATACGCAGTATTTT. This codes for CASSLSSGGGNTQYF.

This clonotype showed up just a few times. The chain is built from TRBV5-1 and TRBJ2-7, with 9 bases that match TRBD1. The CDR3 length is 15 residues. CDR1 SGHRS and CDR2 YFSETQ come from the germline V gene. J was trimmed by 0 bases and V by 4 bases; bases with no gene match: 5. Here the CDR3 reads CASSPGQGHSYEQYF. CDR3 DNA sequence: TGCGCCAGCAGCCCTGGACAGGGGCACTCCTACGAGCAGTACTTC.

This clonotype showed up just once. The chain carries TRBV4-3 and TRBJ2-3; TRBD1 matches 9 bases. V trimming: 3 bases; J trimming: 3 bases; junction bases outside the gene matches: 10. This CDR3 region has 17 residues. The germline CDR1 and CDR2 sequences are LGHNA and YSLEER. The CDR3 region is CASSQADTGGGTDTQYF. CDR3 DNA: TGCGCCAGCAGCCAGGCGGACACAGGGGGCGGGACAGATACGCAGTATTTT.

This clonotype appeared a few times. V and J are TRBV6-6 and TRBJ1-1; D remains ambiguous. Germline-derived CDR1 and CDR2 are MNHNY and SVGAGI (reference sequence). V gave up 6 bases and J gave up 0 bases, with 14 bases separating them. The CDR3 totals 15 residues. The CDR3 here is CASRGHTGMNTEAFF. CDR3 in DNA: TGTGCCAGCAGAGGCCACACGGGCATGAACACTGAAGCTTTCTTT.